This T cell receptor beta chain was retrieved from a study of T cells in Graves' hyperthyroidism and ophthalmopathy. TCR beta CDR3 sequences were amplified from RNA transcripts. TCR CDR3 underwent first-round RT-PCR with the HTBI primer set. TCRdb processed the multiplex PCR reads anew with MiXCR; each CDR3 protein has one entry. The sample holds 540,000 or so distinct CDR3 sequences, less than 20% seen once. The diagnostic basis comprised clinical symptoms, serum thyroxine and TRAb, thyroid ultrasound and orbital computed tomography. Per germline, CDR1 LGHDT and CDR2 YNNKEL (reference sequence). The CDR3 length is 13 residues. Trimming pared 4 bases from V and 7 bases from J, leaving 13 bases between. This clonotype was recorded many times. Its target is not known. Study conclusions and caveats: The majority of expanded thyroid clonotypes above 0.001 also appeared in blood.

The chain is built from TRBV3-1 and TRBJ1-2; a possible D gene is TRBD1 (5 bases). Material for sequencing was blood. The clonotype was recovered from a woman between 25 and 40 years old with Graves' hyperthyroidism. CDR3 coding DNA: TGTGCCAGCAGCCTTTCTCGTGGGGCTGGCTACACCTTC. Protein: CASSLSRGAGYTF.